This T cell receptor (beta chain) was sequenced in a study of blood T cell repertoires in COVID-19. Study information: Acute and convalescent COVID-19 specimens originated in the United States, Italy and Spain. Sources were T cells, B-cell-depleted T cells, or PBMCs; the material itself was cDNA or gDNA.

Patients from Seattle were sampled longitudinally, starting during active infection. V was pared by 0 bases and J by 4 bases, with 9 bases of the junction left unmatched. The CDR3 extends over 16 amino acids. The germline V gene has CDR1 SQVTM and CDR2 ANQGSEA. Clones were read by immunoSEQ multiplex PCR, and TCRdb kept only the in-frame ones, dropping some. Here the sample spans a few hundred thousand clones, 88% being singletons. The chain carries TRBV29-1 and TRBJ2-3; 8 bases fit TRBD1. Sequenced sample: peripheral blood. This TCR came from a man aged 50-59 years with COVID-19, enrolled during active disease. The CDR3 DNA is TGCAGCGTTGAAGATCTGGCCAGGGGGCGTGCAGATACGCAGTATTTT. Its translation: CSVEDLARGRADTQYF.